Described below is a single T cell receptor beta chain sequence and its context. Per the authors' pipeline: The assay estimated nucleated cells by amplifying reference gene primers. Some clones are missing from TCRdb's copy, which holds only in-frame ones; the method was immunoSEQ multiplex PCR. V, J and clone size are those of that table, while D and trimming were read from the DNA. The sample has about 120,000 clones, 65% to 85% seen once. The sample comes from a study of blood T cell repertoires in COVID-19. Study-level information: Some COVID-19 samples were acute and others convalescent; all came from the United States, Italy and Spain. PBMCs, B-cell-depleted T cells, or T cells were the source of the cDNA or gDNA that made up the material.

The material sequenced was peripheral blood. The receptor was isolated from a man between 45 and 60 years old with acute or convalescent COVID-19.

CDR3 sequence reads: CASSLRQGTYGYTF. CDR3 bases: TGTGCCAGCAGTTTACGGCAGGGGACCTATGGCTACACCTTC. V is TRBV27 and J is TRBJ1-2; TRBD1 is a possible D gene (6 bases). Germline CDR1 MNHEY, CDR2 SMNVEV (reference sequence). This CDR3 contains 14 residues. The V gene lost 2 bases and the J gene lost 4 bases, with 11 bases spanning the gap.